Listed below are T cell receptor beta chains from one sample, sequenced in a study of blood T cell repertoires in COVID-19. Using immunoSEQ multiplex PCR, the repertoire was profiled, and TCRdb retains in-frame clones only, with some absent. The sample has 150,000 to 170,000 clones; roughly four fifths are singletons. The source material was peripheral blood. Receptors were obtained from a woman aged 80 or over with acute or convalescent COVID-19. Each CDR3 is given with its conserved first and last residue. The D gene is left open where the match is weak. Size values are once, few and many counts, or a class for expanded clones, and some rows have none.

>TRBV5-1|15|NA|TRBJ2-1|NA
TGCGCCAGCAGCTTGGGGTCTAGACTTGACAATGAGCAGTTCTTC
CASSLGSRLDNEQFF
>TRBV3-1/TRBV3-2|14|NA|TRBJ2-2|NA
TGTGCCAGCAGGTCCAGGGGGGCAACCGGGGAGCTGTTTTTT
CASRSRGATGELFF
>TRBV5-8|15|TRBD2|TRBJ2-5|NA
TGTGCCAGCAGCACCGGGACTAGCGGCAAAGAGACCCAGTACTTC
CASSTGTSGKETQYF
>TRBV5-1|15|TRBD2|TRBJ2-1|NA
TGCGCCAGCAGCTTAACTAGCGATGCAAGGGATGAGCAGTTCTTC
CASSLTSDARDEQFF
>TRBV18|14|NA|TRBJ2-1|NA
TGTGCCAGCTCACGGGAGACCACAAACAATGAGCAGTTCTTC
CASSRETTNNEQFF
>TRBV30|17|NA|TRBJ1-5|NA
TGTGCCTGGAGTCCACCGTTTAGGGACACTCCCAATCAGCCCCAGCATTTT
CAWSPPFRDTPNQPQHF
>TRBV10-1|13|NA|TRBJ1-4|NA
TGCGCCAGTAACCCGGGAATCGGGGAAAAACTGTTTTTT
CASNPGIGEKLFF
>TRBV7-2|15|TRBD2|TRBJ2-7|NA
TGTGCCAGCAGCTTAGTAGCGGGAGGAGGCTACGAGCAGTACTTC
CASSLVAGGGYEQYF
>TRBV6-2/TRBV6-3|17|NA|TRBJ1-3|few
TGTGCCAGCAGTTACTCAGGAACGGGTTTCTTTGGAAACACCATATATTTT
CASSYSGTGFFGNTIYF
>TRBV2|14|NA|TRBJ1-6|NA
TGTGCCAGCAGTGTGCAGGGGCGGGATTCACCCCTCCACTTT
CASSVQGRDSPLHF
>TRBV5-1|14|NA|TRBJ2-7|NA
TGCGCCAGCAGCTTGGGAGTGACTAGTGGCGAGCAGTACTTC
CASSLGVTSGEQYF
>TRBV6-5|13|NA|TRBJ1-1|NA
TGTGCCAGCTCTATACAGGTTAACACTGAAGCTTTCTTT
CASSIQVNTEAFF
>TRBV5-1|15|NA|TRBJ1-2|NA
TGCGCCAGCAGCTTGGATCCAGGTTACGGCTATGGCTACACCTTC
CASSLDPGYGYGYTF
>TRBV18|17|TRBD2|TRBJ2-1|NA
TGTGCCAGCTCAAGCGGACTAGCGGCGTCCTCCTACAATGAGCAGTTCTTC
CASSSGLAASSYNEQFF
>TRBV19|17|NA|TRBJ1-5|NA
TGTGCCAGTAGTCCCCGGACAGCCACAGATGGCAATCAGCCCCAGCATTTT
CASSPRTATDGNQPQHF
>TRBV5-1|15|NA|TRBJ1-1|NA
TGCGCCAGCAGCTTGAGGGCGGGTGAGCCCACTGAAGCTTTCTTT
CASSLRAGEPTEAFF
>TRBV7-3|20|TRBD2|TRBJ2-7|few
TGTGCCAGCAGCAATCCCGGGACTAGCGGCCCCTTCCTCGACTCCTACGAGCAGTACTTC
CASSNPGTSGPFLDSYEQYF
>TRBV6-5|14|TRBD1|TRBJ2-2|once
TGTGCCAGCATCGGGACAGGGGGTACCGGGGAGCTGTTTTTT
CASIGTGGTGELFF
>TRBV7-9|15|TRBD1|TRBJ1-1|NA
TGTGCCAGCAGCTTAACCGGGACAGGGATGACTGAAGCTTTCTTT
CASSLTGTGMTEAFF
>TRBV19|16|TRBD1|TRBJ1-5|NA
TGTGCCAGTAATAAATTCCCGGGACAGTGGGATCAGCCCCAGCATTTT
CASNKFPGQWDQPQHF
>TRBV14|15|NA|TRBJ1-1|NA
TGTGCCAGCAGCCAAGTAGTCGGGGTGTCTTCTGAAGCTTTCTTT
CASSQVVGVSSEAFF
>TRBV19|15|TRBD2|TRBJ2-7|few
TGTGCCAGTAGTACCGGGACTAGCGGGATCTACGAGCAGTACTTC
CASSTGTSGIYEQYF
>TRBV29-1|14|NA|TRBJ2-7|once
TGCAGCGTTGGGAGAGGTCTTAGCTCCTACGAGCAGTACTTC
CSVGRGLSSYEQYF
>TRBV19|15|NA|TRBJ1-1|NA
TGTGCCAGTACCTCACCGAGAGGATCGAACACTGAAGCTTTCTTT
CASTSPRGSNTEAFF
>TRBV14|17|NA|TRBJ1-4|NA
TGTGCCAGCAGCCAAACCAGTGGGGGGGGCTTTCGTGAAAAACTGTTTTTT
CASSQTSGGGFREKLFF
>TRBV2|16|NA|TRBJ2-4|once
TGTGCCAGCAGTGCGTCGACAAATCCCAACTGGAACATTCAGTACTTC
CASSASTNPNWNIQYF
>TRBV3-1/TRBV3-2|16|NA|TRBJ1-1|few
TGTGCCAGCAGCTCTCTTCCCACTAGTGGGAACACTGAAGCTTTCTTT
CASSSLPTSGNTEAFF
>TRBV30|13|NA|TRBJ1-1|once
TGTGCCTGGAGTCTAGGGGTGGGCACTGAAGCTTTCTTT
CAWSLGVGTEAFF
>TRBV12-3/TRBV12-4|13|TRBD1|TRBJ1-2|NA
TGTGCCAGCAGCCGGGGACAGCACTATGGCTACACCTTC
CASSRGQHYGYTF
>TRBV2|15|TRBD1|TRBJ1-5|NA
TGTGCCAGCAGTGGGACGACAGGGGGCCCTCAGCCCCAGCATTTT
CASSGTTGGPQPQHF
>TRBV2|16|TRBD1|TRBJ1-5|NA
TGTGCCAGCAGTGGGGGCGGGAGACAGGGGAATCAGCCCCAGCATTTT
CASSGGGRQGNQPQHF
>TRBV7-3|15|TRBD2|TRBJ2-1|NA
TGTGCCAGCAGCTCTACTAGCGGGAGTTTCAATGAGCAGTTCTTC
CASSSTSGSFNEQFF
>TRBV7-9|14|TRBD1|TRBJ1-1|few
TGTGCCAGCAGCCCGGGACAGGGGGACACTGAAGCTTTCTTT
CASSPGQGDTEAFF
>TRBV30|12|NA|TRBJ2-7|NA
TGTGCCTGGAGTTGGGCAATTGGCGAGCAGTACTTC
CAWSWAIGEQYF
>TRBV10-2|21|TRBD2|TRBJ2-1|NA
TGCGCCAGCAGTGTTCCAATTCTAGCGGGGGGCCAAAAAGGCTCCTACAATGAGCAGTTCTTC
CASSVPILAGGQKGSYNEQFF
>TRBV6-2/TRBV6-3|14|NA|TRBJ2-7|NA
TGTGCCAGCAGTTACGACGGACATGACTACGAGCAGTACTTC
CASSYDGHDYEQYF
>TRBV7-6|15|TRBD1|TRBJ1-5|NA
TGTGCCAGCAGCTCCGGGACAGGGGGCAATCAGCCCCAGCATTTT
CASSSGTGGNQPQHF
>TRBV30|13|TRBD2|TRBJ2-1|NA
TGTGCCTGGACGGGCGGGGGGGCTCGTGAGCAGTTCTTC
CAWTGGGAREQFF
>TRBV3-1/TRBV3-2|16|NA|TRBJ2-1|once
TGTGCCAGCACCCACTCCGATCTTCAAGCTTACAATGAGCAGTTCTTC
CASTHSDLQAYNEQFF
>TRBV7-9|16|NA|TRBJ1-2|NA
TGTGCCAGCAGCTTATTCCCAGGGGTTATAGTCTATGGCTACACCTTC
CASSLFPGVIVYGYTF
>TRBV7-8|13|NA|TRBJ2-5|NA
TGTGCCAGCAGCTTAGGAGGTGTGGAGACCCAGTACTTC
CASSLGGVETQYF
>TRBV21-1|14|NA|TRBJ1-2|NA
TGTGCCAGCAGCCCCGGGACAGGGGACTATGGCTACACCTTC
CASSPGTGDYGYTF
>TRBV19|13|TRBD1|TRBJ1-1|NA
TGTGCCAGTAGTATAGAATGGGACAGGGTTACTTTCTTT
CASSIEWDRVTFF
>TRBV18|14|NA|TRBJ2-7|NA
TGTGCCAGCTCAATCGGTTCTGAGGGATACGAGCAGTACTTC
CASSIGSEGYEQYF
>TRBV5-1|15|NA|TRBJ1-4|NA
TGCGCCAGCAGCTTGGTTCCAGGGCCGAATGAAAAACTGTTTTTT
CASSLVPGPNEKLFF
>TRBV7-9|17|NA|TRBJ1-4|NA
TGTGCCAGCAGCGGGCAGACCACAGGTGGAACTAATGAAAAACTGTTTTTT
CASSGQTTGGTNEKLFF
>TRBV15|17|NA|TRBJ2-1|NA
TGTGCCACCAGCAGAGATTACTCATCGGGAGTCTACAATGAGCAGTTCTTC
CATSRDYSSGVYNEQFF
>TRBV24-1|16|TRBD1|TRBJ2-1|NA
TGTGCCACCAGTGAGACACAGGGGGCTCCATACAATGAGCAGTTCTTC
CATSETQGAPYNEQFF
>TRBV6-5|15|TRBD1|TRBJ1-2|NA
TGTGCCAGCAGTTACTTCGGACAGGGGGCAGATGGCTACACCTTC
CASSYFGQGADGYTF
>TRBV7-9|13|NA|TRBJ1-2|many
TGTGCCAGCCGAGCGGGGGATAACTATGGCTACACCTTC
CASRAGDNYGYTF